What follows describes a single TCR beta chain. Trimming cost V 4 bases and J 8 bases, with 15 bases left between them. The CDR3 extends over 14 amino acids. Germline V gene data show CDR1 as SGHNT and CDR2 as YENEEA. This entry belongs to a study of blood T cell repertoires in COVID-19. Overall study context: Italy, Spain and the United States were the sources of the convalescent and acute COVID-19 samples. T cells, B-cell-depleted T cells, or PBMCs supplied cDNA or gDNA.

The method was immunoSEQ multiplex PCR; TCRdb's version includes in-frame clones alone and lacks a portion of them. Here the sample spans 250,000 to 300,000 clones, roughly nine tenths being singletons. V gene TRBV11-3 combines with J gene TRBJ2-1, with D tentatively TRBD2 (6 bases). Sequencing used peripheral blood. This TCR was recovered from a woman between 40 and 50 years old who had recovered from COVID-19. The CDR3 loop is CASSWSGGTYEQFF. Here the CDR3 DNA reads TGTGCCAGCAGCTGGTCGGGCGGGACCTATGAGCAGTTCTTC. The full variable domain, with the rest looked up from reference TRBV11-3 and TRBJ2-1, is EAGVVQSPRYKIIEKKQPVAFWCNPISGHNTLYWYLQNLGQGPELLIRYENEEAVDDSQLPKDRFSAERLKGVDSTLKIQPAELGDSAVYLCASSWSGGTYEQFFGPGTRLTVL.